The subject of this entry is one TCR beta chain. Its cognate antigen is unknown. One entry per CDR3 protein, without DNA, is what TCRdb gives after re-calling the 5' RACE reads. With approximately 460,000 distinct CDR3 sequences in the sample, the ten largest clones hold 7.3%. The data are from a study of T cells expressing NK-cell markers. Study at large: Sorted CD3+CD56+NKG2C+, CD3+CD56+NKG2C- and CD3+CD56-NKG2C+ T cells provided the TCR beta repertoires.

The length of the CDR3 is 14 residues. Study-level findings and limits: Certain NKG2C+ T cell clones were expanded, and their HCMV specificity remained unclear.

Specimen: blood T cells: a sorted CD56 or NKG2C T cell subset, CD4+ or CD8+ T cells, or bulk PBMC T cells (not recorded which). The receptor was derived from a woman between 18 and 69 years old in good health. The V and J genes are TRBV12-3 or TRBV12-4 and TRBJ2-1; TCRdb's D call of TRBD1 is untestable without DNA. Here the CDR3 reads CASSPGQYYNEQFF.